These 14 T cell receptor beta chains were all obtained from the same sample, sequenced in a study of T cell changes during pregnancy in multiple sclerosis. Generated by immunoSEQ multiplex PCR, the TCRdb table keeps only in-frame clones and is missing some. Of about 53,000 clones in the sample, more than 75% were seen once. Source: CD8+ T cells from peripheral blood mononuclear cells, taken before pregnancy. The receptor set was obtained from a female donor with multiple sclerosis, enrolled in a pregnancy study.

This sequence joins TRBV7-9 and TRBJ2-2; weak D call: TRBD1 (6 bases). The V gene's germline CDR1 is SEHNR and CDR2 FQNEAQ (reference sequence). The CDR3 runs to 16 residues. The V and J ends lost 1 base and 3 bases respectively, with 12 bases between them. The CDR3 DNA is TGTGCCAGCAGCTTAGGATACAGGGTTGACACCGGGGAGCTGTTTTTT. Translating gives CASSLGYRVDTGELFF.

This sequence joins TRBV11-2 and TRBJ2-7; 9 bases match TRBD2. The CDR3 consists of 15 residues. The V gene end was trimmed by 3 bases and the J gene end by 1 base; junction bases not matched to a gene: 4. Germline V gives CDR1 SGHAT, CDR2 FQNNGV. DNA of the CDR3: TGTGCCAGCAGCTTTCGACTAGCGGAATCCTACGAGCAGTACTTC. Translated, it gives CASSFRLAESYEQYF.

The chain employs TRBV13 and TRBJ1-2; D possibly corresponds to TRBD1 (6 bases). The CDR3 length is 12 residues. The germline gives CDR1 PRHDT, CDR2 FYEKMQ (reference sequence). V was cut by 0 bases and J by 8 bases, with 7 bases left in between. DNA for the CDR3: TGTGCCAGCAGCTTAGGACAGGGAGGCTACACCTTC. The encoded protein is CASSLGQGGYTF.

This chain connects TRBV18 to TRBJ2-3, with D possibly TRBD1 on 5 matching bases. The V end lost 6 bases, the J end lost 6 bases, and 25 bases lay between the germline ends. The germline V gene encodes CDR1 KGHSH and CDR2 LQKENI. The CDR3 totals 17 residues. CDR3 protein: CASSPQMQTVTEDTQYF. Here the CDR3 DNA reads TGTGCCAGCTCCCCTCAAATGCAGACAGTCACAGAGGATACGCAGTATTTT.

The V call is TRBV14, the J call TRBJ2-1; possible D gene TRBD1, 6 bases. V dropped 0 bases and J dropped 15 bases, with 12 bases sitting between them. This CDR3 has 12 residues. The germline CDR1 and CDR2 sequences are SGHDN and FVKESK. CDR3 nucleotide sequence: TGTGCCAGCAGCCAAGATATGGGACAACCGTTCTTC. Protein product: CASSQDMGQPFF.

The gene calls are TRBV7-9 and TRBJ1-4; D unclear. Germline V lookup: CDR1 SEHNR, CDR2 FQNEAQ (reference sequence). The CDR3 length is 13 residues. V was trimmed by 6 bases and J by 2 bases, leaving 7 bases between them. The CDR3 DNA follows: TGTGCCAGCAGTCGAGAGACTAATGAAAAACTGTTTTTT. It encodes CASSRETNEKLFF.

The chain is built from TRBV11-3 and TRBJ2-5; D is possibly TRBD2 (6 bases). Germline V gene lookup returns CDR1 SGHNT and CDR2 YENEEA. With 5 bases removed from V and 2 bases from J, the gap between germline ends came to 6 bases. The CDR3 is 12 amino acids. The CDR3 DNA sequence: TGTGCCAGCAGCGGGGGGCAAGAGACCCAGTACTTC. This encodes CASSGGQETQYF.

The CDR3 loop is CASSLRLNDREQYF. CDR3 bases: TGTGCCAGCAGCTTACGTCTGAATGACCGGGAGCAGTATTTT. The chain links TRBV7-6 to TRBJ2-3; TRBD2 might be the D (5 bases). Trimming took 2 bases from V and 11 from J, leaving 17 bases between them. This CDR3 has 14 amino acids. Germline CDR1 SGHVS, CDR2 FNYEAQ.

This clone was seen only once. This chain links TRBV7-2 with TRBJ2-7; possible D gene TRBD1, 5 bases. The CDR3 totals 11 residues. Trimming shortened V by 6 bases and J by 3 bases, and 6 bases separated the two germline ends. CDR1 SGHTA and CDR2 FQGNSA come from the germline V gene. The DNA of the CDR3 is TGTGCCAGCAGACAGGACTACGAGCAGTACTTC. It is translated as CASRQDYEQYF.

The chain has TRBV6-4 and TRBJ2-1; 13 bases line up with TRBD2. The CDR3 contains 18 residues. V shed 3 bases and J 9 bases; nucleotides not matched to a gene: 14. Germline V gene data show CDR1 as MRHNA and CDR2 as SNTAGT. CDR3 in amino acids: CASSESGLAGFGVGEQFF. For the CDR3, the DNA is TGTGCCAGCAGTGAATCGGGACTAGCGGGGTTTGGCGTGGGTGAGCAGTTCTTC.

This chain links TRBV4-2 with TRBJ2-1; D is possibly TRBD2 (5 bases). V was cut by 1 base and J by 4 bases, with 11 bases left in between. Looked up from germline, CDR1 is LGHNA and CDR2 is YNFKEQ. This CDR3 comprises 15 residues. DNA of the CDR3: TGTGCCAGCAGCCAAGGTGGGAGTGAGTACAATGAGCAGTTCTTC. Protein sequence: CASSQGGSEYNEQFF.

V gene TRBV7-2 combines with J gene TRBJ2-3, with D possibly matching TRBD1 (6 bases). V lost 5 bases and J 3 bases, leaving 18 bases between the germline ends. The CDR3 contains 16 residues. CDR1 and CDR2 from the germline V gene are SGHTA and FQGNSA. CDR3 region: CASSPPGGQGTDTQYF. The CDR3 DNA sequence: TGTGCCAGCAGCCCCCCGGGTGGGCAGGGGACAGATACGCAGTATTTT.

The chain recombines TRBV27 with TRBJ2-7, with D maybe TRBD2 (6 bases). This CDR3 spans 16 amino acids. With 2 bases removed from V and 2 bases from J, the gap between germline ends came to 16 bases. Per the germline V gene, CDR1 is MNHEY and CDR2 is SMNVEV (reference sequence). This CDR3 reads CASSLRAGLAPYEQYF. CDR3 coding DNA: TGTGCCAGCAGTTTAAGGGCGGGACTCGCACCCTACGAGCAGTACTTC.

This clone was found once. The chain uses TRBV9 and TRBJ1-1, with D perhaps TRBD1 (5 bases). The CDR3 spans 14 residues. V lost 0 bases and J lost 4, with 10 bases in between. Germline V gives CDR1 SGDLS, CDR2 YYNGEE. The CDR3 region has the DNA TGTGCCAGCAGCGTAGGGGGGGAAAGCACTGAAGCTTTCTTT. Residues: CASSVGGESTEAFF.